The 12 T cell receptor beta chains listed next were all sequenced from one sample in a study of blood T cell repertoires in COVID-19. Using immunoSEQ multiplex PCR, the repertoire was profiled, and TCRdb retains in-frame clones only, with some absent. The sample carries more than 35,000 clones, 75% to 90% recorded once. The material sequenced was peripheral blood. These receptors were collected from a man between 60 and 75 years old with acute or convalescent COVID-19.

This clone appeared once. This rearrangement joins TRBV4-2 to TRBJ1-4; a possible D gene is TRBD1 (5 bases). The V end was cut by 1 base, the J end by 8 bases, with 14 bases between. The CDR3 is made up of 15 amino acids. The V gene's germline CDR1 is LGHNA and CDR2 YNFKEQ. CDR3 coding DNA: TGTGCCAGCAGCCAAGTTCGACAGTCAGGCGAAAAACTGTTTTTT. This codes for CASSQVRQSGEKLFF.

The chain has TRBV5-1 and TRBJ2-1; 11 bases are a match to TRBD2. Germline trimming cut 0 bases from V and 7 bases from J; bases unmatched to any gene: 6. CDR1 and CDR2 from the germline V gene are SGHRS and YFSETQ. This CDR3 has 16 amino acids. The CDR3 protein is CASSLATLAGDNEQFF. The CDR3 nucleotides read TGCGCCAGCAGCTTGGCCACACTAGCGGGAGATAATGAGCAGTTCTTC.

V is TRBV7-8 and J is TRBJ1-6; D is unclear. V was trimmed by 1 base and J by 8 bases, leaving 6 bases between them. The CDR3 extends over 13 amino acids. From germline, CDR1 is SGHVS and CDR2 FQNEAQ. CDR3 loop: CASSLDRDSPLHF. In DNA, the CDR3 is TGTGCCAGCAGCTTAGATCGGGATTCACCCCTCCACTTT.

The chain recombines TRBV28 with TRBJ1-2; no firm D call. The germline V gene has CDR1 MDHEN and CDR2 SYDVKM. The CDR3 contains 12 residues. V shed 6 bases and J shed 8 bases, with 13 bases lying between them. CDR3 in DNA: TGTGCCAGCAGCCGAGGGTGGTCGGGCTACACCTTC. The encoded protein is CASSRGWSGYTF.

J is TRBJ1-1 and V is TRBV6-5; D may be TRBD1 (6 bases). The CDR3 sequence is 13 residues long. Deletions cut 5 bases from V and 1 base from J, with 8 bases between. CDR1 is MNHEY and CDR2 is SVGAGI in the germline V gene. The CDR3: CASSQTGNTEAFF. The CDR3 DNA reads TGTGCCAGCAGTCAGACAGGGAACACTGAAGCTTTCTTT.

The chain combines TRBV11-2 with TRBJ2-2; D uncertain. Germline values: CDR1 SGHAT, CDR2 FQNNGV. With 1 base removed from V and 0 bases from J, the gap between germline ends came to 3 bases. This CDR3 is 14 amino acids long. CDR3 sequence reads: CASSLGTNTGELFF. The DNA for the CDR3 is TGTGCCAGCAGCTTAGGTACGAACACCGGGGAGCTGTTTTTT.

The chain is built from TRBV2 and TRBJ2-3; D uncertain. V was trimmed by 5 bases and J by 2 bases, leaving 11 bases between them. The CDR3 is 14 residues long. Germline loops: CDR1 SNHLY, CDR2 FYNNEI. This chain's CDR3 is CASSYNRDTDTQYF. DNA for the CDR3: TGTGCCAGCAGTTATAACCGAGACACAGATACGCAGTATTTT.

The rearrangement uses TRBV18 and TRBJ2-7; possible D gene TRBD2, 5 bases. The V end lost 5 bases, the J end lost 3 bases, and 26 bases lay between the germline ends. This CDR3 has 18 residues. CDR1 and CDR2 from the germline V gene are KGHSH and LQKENI. The CDR3 region has the DNA TGTGCCAGCTCATTTCTCCCGGCAGGCGGTGCGACTAACTACGAGCAGTACTTC. This gives the protein CASSFLPAGGATNYEQYF. Full variable domain (remainder filled in from reference TRBV18 and TRBJ2-7): NAGVMQNPRHLVRRRGQEARLRCSPMKGHSHVYWYRQLPEEGLKFMVYLQKENIIDESGMPKERFSAEFPKEGPSILRIQQVVRGDSAAYFCASSFLPAGGATNYEQYFGPGTRLTVT.

The V gene is TRBV6-5, the J gene TRBJ1-1; D is ambiguous. This CDR3 has 13 residues. Trimming removed 3 bases at V and 1 base at J, with 6 bases between. CDR1 is MNHEY and CDR2 is SVGAGI in the germline V gene. For the CDR3, the DNA is TGTGCCAGCAGTTATCGGGGGAACACTGAAGCTTTCTTT. It specifies CASSYRGNTEAFF.

This clone has more than one count but fewer than ten. The V and J genes are TRBV28 and TRBJ1-2, with D tentatively TRBD1 (5 bases). CDR1 and CDR2 (germline): MDHEN, SYDVKM. V lost 7 bases and J 2 bases, leaving 8 bases between the germline ends. The CDR3 loop spans 12 amino acids. CDR3 coding DNA: TGTGCCAGCACGTCAGGGAACTATGGCTACACCTTC. Protein: CASTSGNYGYTF.

The chain couples TRBV5-1 to TRBJ2-7, with D perhaps matching TRBD2 (7 bases). The germline V gene has CDR1 SGHRS and CDR2 YFSETQ. CDR3 size: 14 residues. V lost 4 bases, J lost 6 bases, and 17 bases lay in between. The CDR3 region is CASSPGGAGPEQYF. The DNA for the CDR3 is TGCGCCAGCAGCCCGGGGGGCGCGGGTCCCGAGCAGTACTTC.

V usage is TRBV24-1 and J usage is TRBJ2-6, with unresolved D. CDR3 length equals 16 residues. V dropped 4 bases and J dropped 0 bases, with 9 bases sitting between them. Per the germline V gene, CDR1 is KGHDR and CDR2 is SFDVKD. Here the CDR3 DNA reads TGTGCCACCAGTGAAGCAGGCTCCTCTGGGGCCAACGTCCTGACTTTC. The encoded protein is CATSEAGSSGANVLTF.